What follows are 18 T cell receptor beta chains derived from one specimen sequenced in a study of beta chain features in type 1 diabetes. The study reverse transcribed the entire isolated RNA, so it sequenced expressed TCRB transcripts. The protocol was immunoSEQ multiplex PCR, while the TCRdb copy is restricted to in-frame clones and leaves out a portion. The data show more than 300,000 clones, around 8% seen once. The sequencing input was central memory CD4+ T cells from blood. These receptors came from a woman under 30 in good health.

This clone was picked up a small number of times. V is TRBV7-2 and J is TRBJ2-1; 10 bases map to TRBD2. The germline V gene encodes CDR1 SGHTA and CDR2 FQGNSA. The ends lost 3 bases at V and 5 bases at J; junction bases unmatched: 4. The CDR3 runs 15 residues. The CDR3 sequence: CASSLFSGRDNEQFF. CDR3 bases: TGTGCCAGCAGCTTGTTCAGCGGGAGGGACAATGAGCAGTTCTTC.

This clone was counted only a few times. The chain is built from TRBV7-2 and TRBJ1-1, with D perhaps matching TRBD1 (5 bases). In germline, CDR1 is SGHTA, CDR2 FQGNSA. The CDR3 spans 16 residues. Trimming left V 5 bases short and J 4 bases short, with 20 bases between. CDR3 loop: CASSPHGRTLATEAFF. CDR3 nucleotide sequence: TGTGCCAGCAGCCCTCACGGTCGGACATTGGCCACTGAAGCTTTCTTT.

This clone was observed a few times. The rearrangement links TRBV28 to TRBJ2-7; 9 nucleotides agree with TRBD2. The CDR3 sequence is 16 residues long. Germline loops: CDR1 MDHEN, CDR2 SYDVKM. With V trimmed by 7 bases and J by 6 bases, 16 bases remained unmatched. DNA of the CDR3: TGTGCCAGCAATGGATCCGGTAGCGGGAGAAGTCGCGAGCAGTACTTC. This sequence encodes CASNGSGSGRSREQYF. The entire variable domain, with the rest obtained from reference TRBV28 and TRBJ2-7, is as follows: DVKVTQSSRYLVKRTGEKVFLECVQDMDHENMFWYRQDPGLGLRLIYFSYDVKMKEKGDIPEGYSVSREKKERFSLILESASTNQTSMYLCASNGSGSGRSREQYFGPGTRLTVT.

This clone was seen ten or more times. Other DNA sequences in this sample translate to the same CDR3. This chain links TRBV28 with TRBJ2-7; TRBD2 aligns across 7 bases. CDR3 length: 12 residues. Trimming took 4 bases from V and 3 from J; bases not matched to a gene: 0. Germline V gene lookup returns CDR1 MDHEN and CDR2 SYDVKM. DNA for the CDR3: TGTGCCAGCAGTTCGGGGGGCTACGAGCAGTACTTC. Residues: CASSSGGYEQYF. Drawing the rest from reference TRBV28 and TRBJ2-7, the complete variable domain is DVKVTQSSRYLVKRTGEKVFLECVQDMDHENMFWYRQDPGLGLRLIYFSYDVKMKEKGDIPEGYSVSREKKERFSLILESASTNQTSMYLCASSSGGYEQYFGPGTRLTVT.

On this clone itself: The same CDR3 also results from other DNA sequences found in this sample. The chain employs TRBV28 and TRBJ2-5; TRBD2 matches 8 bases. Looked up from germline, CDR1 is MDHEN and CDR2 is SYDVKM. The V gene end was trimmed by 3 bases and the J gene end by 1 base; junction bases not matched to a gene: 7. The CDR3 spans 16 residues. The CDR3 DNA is TGTGCCAGCAGTTTGGGTAGCGGGACGACCCAAGAGACCCAGTACTTC. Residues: CASSLGSGTTQETQYF.

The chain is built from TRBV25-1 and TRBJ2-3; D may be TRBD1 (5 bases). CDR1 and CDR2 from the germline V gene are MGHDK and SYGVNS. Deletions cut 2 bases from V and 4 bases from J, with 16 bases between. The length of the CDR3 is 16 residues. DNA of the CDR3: TGTGCCAGCAGTGAACCCCGTCAGGGTCGATCAGATACGCAGTATTTT. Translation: CASSEPRQGRSDTQYF.

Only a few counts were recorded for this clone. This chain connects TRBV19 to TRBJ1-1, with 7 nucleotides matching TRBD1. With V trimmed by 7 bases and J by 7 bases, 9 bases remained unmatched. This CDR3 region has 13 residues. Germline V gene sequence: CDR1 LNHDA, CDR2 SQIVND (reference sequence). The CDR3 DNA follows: TGTGCCAGTACCCCGAGGGGGCTGGGTGAAGCTTTCTTT. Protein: CASTPRGLGEAFF.

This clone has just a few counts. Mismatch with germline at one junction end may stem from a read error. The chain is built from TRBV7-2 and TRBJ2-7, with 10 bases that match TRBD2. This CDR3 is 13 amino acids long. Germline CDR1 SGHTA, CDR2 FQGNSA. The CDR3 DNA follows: TGTGCCAGCAGTTTAGCGGGAGGTGATGAGCAGTACTTC. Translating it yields CASSLAGGDEQYF.

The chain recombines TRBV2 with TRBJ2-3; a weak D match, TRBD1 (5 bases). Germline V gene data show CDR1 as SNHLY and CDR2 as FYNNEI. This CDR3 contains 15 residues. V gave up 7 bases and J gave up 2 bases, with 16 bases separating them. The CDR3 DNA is TGTGCCAGCATTTGGGGCCCGCAATACACAGATACGCAGTATTTT. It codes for CASIWGPQYTDTQYF.

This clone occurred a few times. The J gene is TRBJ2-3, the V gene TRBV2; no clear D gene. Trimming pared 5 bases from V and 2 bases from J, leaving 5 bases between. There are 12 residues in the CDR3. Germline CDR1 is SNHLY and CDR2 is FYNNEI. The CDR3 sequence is CASSYITDTQYF. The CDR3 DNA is TGTGCCAGCAGTTATATCACAGATACGCAGTATTTT.

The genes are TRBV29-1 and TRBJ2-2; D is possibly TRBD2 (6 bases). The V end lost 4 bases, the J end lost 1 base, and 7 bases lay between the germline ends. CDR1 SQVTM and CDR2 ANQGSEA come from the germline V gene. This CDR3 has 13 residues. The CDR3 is CSVAGLNTGELFF. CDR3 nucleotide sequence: TGCAGCGTTGCGGGACTGAACACCGGGGAGCTGTTTTTT.

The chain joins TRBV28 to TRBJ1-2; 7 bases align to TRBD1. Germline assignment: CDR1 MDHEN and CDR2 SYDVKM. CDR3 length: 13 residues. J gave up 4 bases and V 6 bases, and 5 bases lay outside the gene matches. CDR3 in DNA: TGTGCCAGCAGGGGAGGGACAGTCTATGGCTACACCTTC. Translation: CASRGGTVYGYTF.

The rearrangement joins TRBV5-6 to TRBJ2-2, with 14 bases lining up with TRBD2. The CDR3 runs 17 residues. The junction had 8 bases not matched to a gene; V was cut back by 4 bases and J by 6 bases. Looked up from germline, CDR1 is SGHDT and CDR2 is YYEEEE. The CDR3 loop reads CASSPTTSGREAGELFF. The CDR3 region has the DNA TGTGCCAGCAGCCCCACGACTAGCGGGAGGGAGGCCGGGGAGCTGTTTTTT.

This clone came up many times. CDR3 sequence (DNA): TGTGCCAGCTCACCACCGGCGTGGGTGAACACTGAAGCTTTCTTT. Residues: CASSPPAWVNTEAFF. This chain joins TRBV18 and TRBJ1-1; D unresolved. The germline V and J ends were trimmed by 0 bases and 0 bases, with 8 bases remaining between them. The CDR3 loop spans 15 amino acids. Germline lookup yields CDR1 KGHSH and CDR2 LQKENI.

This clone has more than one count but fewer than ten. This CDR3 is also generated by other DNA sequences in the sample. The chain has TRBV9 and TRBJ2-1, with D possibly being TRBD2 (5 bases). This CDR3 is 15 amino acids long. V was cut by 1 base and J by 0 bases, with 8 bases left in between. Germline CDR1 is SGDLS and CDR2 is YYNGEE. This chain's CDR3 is CASSVSGNSYNEQFF. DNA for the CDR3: TGTGCCAGCAGCGTATCCGGGAACTCCTACAATGAGCAGTTCTTC.

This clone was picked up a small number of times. This CDR3 is CAIKTSGNTGELFF. The CDR3 nucleotides read TGTGCCATCAAGACTAGCGGCAACACCGGGGAGCTGTTTTTT. The chain is built from TRBV10-3 and TRBJ2-2; 9 bases are a match to TRBD2. Germline CDR1 reads ENHRY; CDR2 reads SYGVKD. V lost 7 bases to trimming and J lost 2 bases; unmatched junction nucleotides: 2. This CDR3 contains 14 residues.

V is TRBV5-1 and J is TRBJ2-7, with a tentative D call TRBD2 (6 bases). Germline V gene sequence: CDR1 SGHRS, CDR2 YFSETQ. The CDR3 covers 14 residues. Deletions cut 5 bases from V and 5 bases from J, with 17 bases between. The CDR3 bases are TGCGCCAGCAGATACTCGGGGGAGAAAAACGAGCAGTACTTC. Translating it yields CASRYSGEKNEQYF.

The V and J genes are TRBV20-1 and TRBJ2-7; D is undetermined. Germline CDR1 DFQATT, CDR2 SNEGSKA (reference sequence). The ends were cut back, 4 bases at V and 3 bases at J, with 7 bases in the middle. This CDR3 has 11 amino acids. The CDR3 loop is CSAMAYYEQYF. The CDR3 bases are TGCAGTGCTATGGCTTACTACGAGCAGTACTTC.